Listed below are T cell receptor beta chains from one sample, sequenced in a study of T cell clones after liver transplantation. Method: immunoSEQ multiplex PCR; TCRdb's copy keeps in-frame clones and lacks some. The sample lists around 120,000 clones, just over 90% occurring once. The sequencing used CD4+ T cells from blood, collected 12 months after liver transplant. All receptors derive from a human patient who received a liver transplant. T cells may partly derive from the graft donor. Each CDR3 is given with its conserved first and last residue. A D gene is named only where the DNA matches it firmly. Rows give clone size only sometimes, using once, few, many, or a class for an expanded clone.

V	D	J	size	CDR3	DNA
TRBV27	TRBD2	TRBJ2-3	-	CASSYGLAGLNTQYF	TGTGCCAGCAGTTATGGACTAGCGGGGCTTAATACGCAGTATTTT
TRBV5-6	-	TRBJ2-1	-	CASSLLRGGEQFF	TGTGCCAGCAGCTTGCTCAGGGGAGGTGAGCAGTTCTTC
TRBV2	-	TRBJ1-5	-	CASKGRMVDQPQHF	TGTGCCAGCAAGGGCAGGATGGTTGATCAGCCCCAGCATTTT
TRBV11-2	-	TRBJ1-1	once	CASSLERSPDSEAFF	TGTGCCAGCAGCTTAGAGCGCTCGCCTGATTCTGAAGCTTTCTTT
TRBV28	-	TRBJ2-2	-	CASSLRTGELFF	TGTGCCAGCAGTTTGCGCACCGGGGAGCTGTTTTTT
TRBV18	TRBD1	TRBJ1-1	-	CASSPPRGQGRVDTEAFF	TGTGCCAGCTCACCACCTAGGGGACAGGGGAGAGTCGACACTGAAGCTTTCTTT
TRBV13	TRBD2	TRBJ2-5	-	CASSRTSGTKTQYF	TGTGCCAGCAGCCGGACTAGCGGGACGAAGACCCAGTACTTC
TRBV19	-	TRBJ1-1	once	CASKTWFGENTEAFF	TGTGCCAGTAAGACATGGTTCGGGGAGAACACTGAAGCTTTCTTT
TRBV2	TRBD2	TRBJ2-2	-	CAAGRTSGRGGELFF	TGTGCCGCAGGGCGGACTAGCGGGAGAGGCGGGGAGCTGTTTTTT
TRBV6-5	-	TRBJ2-3	-	CATDTQYF	TGTGCCACAGATACGCAGTATTTT
TRBV5-1	-	TRBJ1-5	-	CASSLMTDQPQHF	TGCGCCAGCAGCTTGATGACAGATCAGCCCCAGCATTTT
TRBV7-9	-	TRBJ2-5	-	CASSLGDIQETQYF	TGTGCCAGCAGCTTAGGGGACATTCAAGAGACCCAGTACTTC
TRBV28	TRBD2	TRBJ2-5	-	CASSLNSGSVETQYF	TGTGCCAGCAGTTTAAATAGCGGGAGTGTAGAGACCCAGTACTTC
TRBV7-9	-	TRBJ1-4	-	CASSFRRSGGEKLFF	TGTGCCAGCAGCTTTAGACGATCAGGAGGCGAAAAACTGTTTTTT